The 24 T cell receptor beta chains below were found in one sample sequenced in a study of T cells in Graves' hyperthyroidism and ophthalmopathy. There were TCR beta CDR3 regions amplified from RNA transcripts. TCR CDR3 underwent first-round RT-PCR with the HTBI primer set. TCRdb reprocessed the multiplex PCR reads with MiXCR, giving one entry per CDR3 protein. The sample contains about 360,000 distinct CDR3 sequences, about 12% of which appear only once. Sequences were obtained from blood. The receptors were gathered from a woman aged 18-29 years with Graves' hyperthyroidism.

The chain is built from TRBV9 and TRBJ2-1, with D possibly matching TRBD2 (5 bases). Trimming took 0 bases from V and 7 from J, leaving 14 bases between them. Germline V gene lookup returns CDR1 SGDLS and CDR2 YYNGEE. This CDR3 comprises 15 residues. The DNA for the CDR3 is TGTGCCAGCAGCGTAGATAGCGTCTCGGGTAATGAGCAGTTCTTC. Translated: CASSVDSVSGNEQFF.

There are many counts of this clonotype. V usage is TRBV7-9 and J usage is TRBJ2-2; maybe TRBD1 (6 bases). The V gene's germline CDR1 is SEHNR and CDR2 FQNEAQ (reference sequence). The V end was cut by 4 bases, the J end by 6 bases, with 18 bases between. The CDR3 runs 16 residues. Written as DNA, the CDR3 is TGTGCCAGCAGCTCGGACAGTACCGTTAACGCCGGGGAGCTGTTTTTT. This codes for CASSSDSTVNAGELFF.

This clonotype was observed many times. V usage is TRBV28 and J usage is TRBJ2-3; TRBD2 agrees at 10 bases. Germline V gene lookup returns CDR1 MDHEN and CDR2 SYDVKM. This CDR3 is 15 amino acids long. Unmatched junction bases numbered 3, after V lost 6 bases and J lost 0 bases. CDR3: CASRWTSGSTDTQYF. In nucleotides, the CDR3 is TGTGCCAGCAGATGGACTAGCGGTAGCACAGATACGCAGTATTTT.

In this sample, this clonotype turned up many times. The chain couples TRBV27 to TRBJ2-1; D is unresolved. V lost 5 bases and J lost 2, with 13 bases in between. Germline lookup yields CDR1 MNHEY and CDR2 SMNVEV (reference sequence). The CDR3 totals 15 residues. DNA for the CDR3: TGTGCCAGCAGTCCCCGGACGGAGACCTACAATGAGCAGTTCTTC. Protein: CASSPRTETYNEQFF.

The sample holds a few counts of this clonotype. The chain carries TRBV19 and TRBJ2-1, with a possible D match to TRBD2 (6 bases). Per germline, CDR1 LNHDA and CDR2 SQIVND (reference sequence). This CDR3 contains 14 residues. V lost 3 bases and J lost 7, with 13 bases in between. The CDR3 coding sequence is TGTGCCAGTAGTATCCGGGGACTTGGGAATGAGCAGTTCTTC. This sequence encodes CASSIRGLGNEQFF.

This clonotype was detected many times. The chain employs TRBV11-2 and TRBJ1-2, with 7 bases fitting TRBD1. CDR3 length equals 15 residues. V was pared by 2 bases and J by 2 bases, with 5 bases of the junction left unmatched. Germline lookup yields CDR1 SGHAT and CDR2 FQNNGV. The CDR3 is CASSLTQGGNYGYTF. CDR3 DNA: TGTGCCAGCAGCTTAACGCAGGGGGGCAACTATGGCTACACCTTC.

This clonotype was observed many times. This chain connects TRBV30 to TRBJ1-1; 7 bases match TRBD1. V trimming: 3 bases; J trimming: 9 bases; junction bases outside the gene matches: 4. The CDR3 is 11 amino acids. Per the germline V gene, CDR1 is GTSNPN and CDR2 is SVGIG (reference sequence). CDR3 region: CAWSDRVKAFF. The CDR3, as DNA: TGTGCCTGGAGCGACAGGGTCAAAGCTTTCTTT.

This clonotype was seen repeatedly, ten times or more. The V gene is TRBV2, the J gene TRBJ2-1; 11 bases line up with TRBD2. There are 15 residues in the CDR3. Germline-derived CDR1 and CDR2 are SNHLY and FYNNEI. Trimming took 6 bases from V and 8 from J; bases not matched to a gene: 9. The CDR3, as DNA: TGTGCCAGCAGGCTGACTAGCGGGGTTTGGGATGAGCAGTTCTTC. This translates into CASRLTSGVWDEQFF.

This clonotype was recorded many times. The chain employs TRBV30 and TRBJ1-2; TRBD1 matches 9 bases. V lost 1 base to trimming and J lost 8 bases; unmatched junction nucleotides: 5. CDR1 and CDR2 (germline): GTSNPN, SVGIG (reference sequence). The CDR3 length is 13 residues. In nucleotides, the CDR3 is TGTGCCTGGAGTGCATGGACAGGGGACGGCTACACCTTC. Its translation is CAWSAWTGDGYTF. Full variable domain (missing parts from reference TRBV30 and TRBJ1-2): SQTIHQWPATLVQPVGSPLSLECTVEGTSNPNLYWYRQAAGRGLQLLFYSVGIGQISSEVPQNLSASRPQDRQFILSSKKLLLSDSGFYLCAWSAWTGDGYTFGSGTRLTVV.

This clonotype appeared many times. The chain is built from TRBV7-3 and TRBJ2-3; 7 positions agree with TRBD1. The CDR3 is 14 amino acids. Germline CDR1 is SGHTA and CDR2 is FQGTGA. V shed 5 bases, J shed 1 base, and the junction held 3 bases outside the gene matches. In nucleotides, the CDR3 is TGTGCCAGCAGCATCGACAGGGGCACAGATACGCAGTATTTT. Its translation: CASSIDRGTDTQYF.

This clonotype has a count of ten or more. This rearrangement joins TRBV12-3 or TRBV12-4 to TRBJ2-3, with 7 positions matching TRBD1. This CDR3 has 16 residues. V gave up 5 bases and J gave up 2 bases; unmatched junction bases: 10. This chain's CDR3 is CASSPEADRITDTQYF. CDR3 coding DNA: TGTGCCAGCAGTCCAGAGGCGGACAGGATCACAGATACGCAGTATTTT.

Many counts were recorded for this clonotype. The chain carries TRBV18 and TRBJ2-5; D possibly corresponds to TRBD2 (6 bases). The CDR3 length is 13 residues. Per germline, CDR1 KGHSH and CDR2 LQKENI. V was pared by 6 bases and J by 5 bases, with 13 bases between. CDR3 DNA: TGTGCCAGCTCTATCCGGGGGATGGAGACCCAGTACTTC. Amino acids: CASSIRGMETQYF.

The V gene is TRBV11-1, the J gene TRBJ2-1, with 9 nucleotides matching TRBD2. The CDR3 length is 17 residues. CDR1 is SGHAT and CDR2 is FQDESV in the germline V gene (reference sequence). The ends lost 4 bases at V and 6 bases at J; junction bases unmatched: 13. The CDR3 spells CASSSSLQTSGFNEQFF. The CDR3 region has the DNA TGTGCCAGCAGCTCCTCTTTACAAACTAGCGGGTTCAATGAGCAGTTCTTC.

This clonotype was found many times. The chain carries TRBV20-1 and TRBJ2-1; 7 bases align to TRBD1. This CDR3 is 15 amino acids long. Germline V gene sequence: CDR1 DFQATT, CDR2 SNEGSKA (reference sequence). With V trimmed by 3 bases and J by 4 bases, 9 bases remained unmatched. The CDR3 region is CSARIWDSSYNEQFF. CDR3 bases: TGCAGTGCTAGGATATGGGACAGCTCATACAATGAGCAGTTCTTC.

The chain is built from TRBV11-1 and TRBJ2-2; TRBD2 agrees at 8 bases. J gave up 2 bases and V 5 bases, and 4 bases lay outside the gene matches. Germline CDR1 reads SGHAT; CDR2 reads FQDESV (reference sequence). CDR3 size: 15 residues. The CDR3 loop reads CASSQLAVNTGELFF. The CDR3 nucleotides read TGTGCCAGCAGCCAACTAGCGGTCAACACCGGGGAGCTGTTTTTT.

Ten or more counts support this clonotype. The chain joins TRBV15 to TRBJ1-5, with D tentatively TRBD1 (5 bases). The V gene lost 0 bases and the J gene lost 5 bases, with 8 bases spanning the gap. The CDR3 totals 14 residues. Looked up from germline, CDR1 is LNHNV and CDR2 is YYDKDF (reference sequence). As DNA, the CDR3 is TGTGCCACCAGCAGAGACAGGGATCATCAGCCCCAGCATTTT. Translated, it gives CATSRDRDHQPQHF.

This clonotype showed up many times. V usage is TRBV30 and J usage is TRBJ2-7, with TRBD2 as a possible D gene (6 bases). V was cut by 2 bases and J by 5 bases, with 16 bases left in between. The CDR3 totals 14 residues. Per germline, CDR1 GTSNPN and CDR2 SVGIG (reference sequence). The CDR3 DNA follows: TGTGCCTGGAGTCAAGGAGGGATGGTCAACGAGCAGTACTTC. This encodes CAWSQGGMVNEQYF.

In this sample, this clonotype turned up many times. The chain couples TRBV18 to TRBJ1-1; tentative D call: TRBD1 (5 bases). V was pared by 8 bases and J by 3 bases, with 13 bases between. Germline CDR1 and CDR2: KGHSH and LQKENI. The CDR3 runs 13 residues. CDR3 protein: CASVITRDTEAFF. CDR3 coding DNA: TGTGCCAGCGTTATCACCAGGGACACTGAAGCTTTCTTT.

The rearrangement uses TRBV10-2 and TRBJ2-5; no clear D gene. Trimming removed 0 bases at V and 5 bases at J, with 4 bases between. The CDR3 extends over 12 amino acids. Germline-derived CDR1 and CDR2 are WSHSY and SAAADI. CDR3 bases: TGCGCCAGCAGTGAGTCTACTGAGACCCAGTACTTC. Encoded protein: CASSESTETQYF.

Ten or more counts support this clonotype. The chain uses TRBV2 and TRBJ2-7; D gene unclear. Germline CDR1 reads SNHLY; CDR2 reads FYNNEI. V was clipped by 8 bases and J by 6 bases, with 14 bases between them. The CDR3 loop spans 12 amino acids. The CDR3 here is CASPDRHGEQYF. As DNA, the CDR3 is TGTGCCAGCCCCGATAGACACGGCGAGCAGTACTTC.

V gene TRBV27 combines with J gene TRBJ2-1; 8 nucleotides agree with TRBD1. This CDR3 is 13 amino acids long. V gave up 8 bases and J gave up 6 bases; unmatched junction bases: 6. CDR1 and CDR2 from the germline V gene are MNHEY and SMNVEV (reference sequence). CDR3 coding DNA: TGTGCCAGCTCCGGGACAGGTCCCAATGAGCAGTTCTTC. This gives the protein CASSGTGPNEQFF.

This clonotype was found many times. The chain employs TRBV6-1 and TRBJ2-5, with TRBD2 matching over 8 bases. V was clipped by 3 bases and J by 7 bases; unmatched bases: 13. From germline, CDR1 is MNHNS and CDR2 SASEGT. The CDR3 sequence is 16 residues long. DNA of the CDR3: TGTGCCAGCAGTGACCCGTTTGCGGGAGGACCGGGGACCCAGTACTTC. Translated, it gives CASSDPFAGGPGTQYF.

This clonotype was detected ten times or more. The V and J genes are TRBV28 and TRBJ1-4; possible D gene TRBD1, 5 bases. The CDR3 extends over 15 amino acids. The germline V gene encodes CDR1 MDHEN and CDR2 SYDVKM. With 3 bases removed from V and 1 base from J, the gap between germline ends came to 9 bases. The CDR3 sequence is CASSFGTGTNEKLFF. CDR3 bases: TGTGCCAGCAGTTTCGGGACGGGAACTAATGAAAAACTGTTTTTT. Combining the CDR3 with reference TRBV28 and TRBJ1-4 gives the whole variable domain DVKVTQSSRYLVKRTGEKVFLECVQDMDHENMFWYRQDPGLGLRLIYFSYDVKMKEKGDIPEGYSVSREKKERFSLILESASTNQTSMYLCASSFGTGTNEKLFFGSGTQLSVL.

There are a few counts of this clonotype. The chain has TRBV11-2 and TRBJ2-3, with 9 bases that match TRBD1. Unmatched junction bases numbered 14, after V lost 3 bases and J lost 4 bases. Looked up from germline, CDR1 is SGHAT and CDR2 is FQNNGV. The CDR3 covers 18 residues. Here the CDR3 reads CASSFPRGDRVISDTQYF. Here the CDR3 DNA reads TGTGCCAGCAGCTTTCCTAGGGGGGACAGGGTTATCTCAGATACGCAGTATTTT. Full variable domain (missing parts from reference TRBV11-2 and TRBJ2-3): EAGVAQSPRYKIIEKRQSVAFWCNPISGHATLYWYQQILGQGPKLLIQFQNNGVVDDSQLPKDRFSAERLKGVDSTLKIQPAKLEDSAVYLCASSFPRGDRVISDTQYFGPGTRLTVL.